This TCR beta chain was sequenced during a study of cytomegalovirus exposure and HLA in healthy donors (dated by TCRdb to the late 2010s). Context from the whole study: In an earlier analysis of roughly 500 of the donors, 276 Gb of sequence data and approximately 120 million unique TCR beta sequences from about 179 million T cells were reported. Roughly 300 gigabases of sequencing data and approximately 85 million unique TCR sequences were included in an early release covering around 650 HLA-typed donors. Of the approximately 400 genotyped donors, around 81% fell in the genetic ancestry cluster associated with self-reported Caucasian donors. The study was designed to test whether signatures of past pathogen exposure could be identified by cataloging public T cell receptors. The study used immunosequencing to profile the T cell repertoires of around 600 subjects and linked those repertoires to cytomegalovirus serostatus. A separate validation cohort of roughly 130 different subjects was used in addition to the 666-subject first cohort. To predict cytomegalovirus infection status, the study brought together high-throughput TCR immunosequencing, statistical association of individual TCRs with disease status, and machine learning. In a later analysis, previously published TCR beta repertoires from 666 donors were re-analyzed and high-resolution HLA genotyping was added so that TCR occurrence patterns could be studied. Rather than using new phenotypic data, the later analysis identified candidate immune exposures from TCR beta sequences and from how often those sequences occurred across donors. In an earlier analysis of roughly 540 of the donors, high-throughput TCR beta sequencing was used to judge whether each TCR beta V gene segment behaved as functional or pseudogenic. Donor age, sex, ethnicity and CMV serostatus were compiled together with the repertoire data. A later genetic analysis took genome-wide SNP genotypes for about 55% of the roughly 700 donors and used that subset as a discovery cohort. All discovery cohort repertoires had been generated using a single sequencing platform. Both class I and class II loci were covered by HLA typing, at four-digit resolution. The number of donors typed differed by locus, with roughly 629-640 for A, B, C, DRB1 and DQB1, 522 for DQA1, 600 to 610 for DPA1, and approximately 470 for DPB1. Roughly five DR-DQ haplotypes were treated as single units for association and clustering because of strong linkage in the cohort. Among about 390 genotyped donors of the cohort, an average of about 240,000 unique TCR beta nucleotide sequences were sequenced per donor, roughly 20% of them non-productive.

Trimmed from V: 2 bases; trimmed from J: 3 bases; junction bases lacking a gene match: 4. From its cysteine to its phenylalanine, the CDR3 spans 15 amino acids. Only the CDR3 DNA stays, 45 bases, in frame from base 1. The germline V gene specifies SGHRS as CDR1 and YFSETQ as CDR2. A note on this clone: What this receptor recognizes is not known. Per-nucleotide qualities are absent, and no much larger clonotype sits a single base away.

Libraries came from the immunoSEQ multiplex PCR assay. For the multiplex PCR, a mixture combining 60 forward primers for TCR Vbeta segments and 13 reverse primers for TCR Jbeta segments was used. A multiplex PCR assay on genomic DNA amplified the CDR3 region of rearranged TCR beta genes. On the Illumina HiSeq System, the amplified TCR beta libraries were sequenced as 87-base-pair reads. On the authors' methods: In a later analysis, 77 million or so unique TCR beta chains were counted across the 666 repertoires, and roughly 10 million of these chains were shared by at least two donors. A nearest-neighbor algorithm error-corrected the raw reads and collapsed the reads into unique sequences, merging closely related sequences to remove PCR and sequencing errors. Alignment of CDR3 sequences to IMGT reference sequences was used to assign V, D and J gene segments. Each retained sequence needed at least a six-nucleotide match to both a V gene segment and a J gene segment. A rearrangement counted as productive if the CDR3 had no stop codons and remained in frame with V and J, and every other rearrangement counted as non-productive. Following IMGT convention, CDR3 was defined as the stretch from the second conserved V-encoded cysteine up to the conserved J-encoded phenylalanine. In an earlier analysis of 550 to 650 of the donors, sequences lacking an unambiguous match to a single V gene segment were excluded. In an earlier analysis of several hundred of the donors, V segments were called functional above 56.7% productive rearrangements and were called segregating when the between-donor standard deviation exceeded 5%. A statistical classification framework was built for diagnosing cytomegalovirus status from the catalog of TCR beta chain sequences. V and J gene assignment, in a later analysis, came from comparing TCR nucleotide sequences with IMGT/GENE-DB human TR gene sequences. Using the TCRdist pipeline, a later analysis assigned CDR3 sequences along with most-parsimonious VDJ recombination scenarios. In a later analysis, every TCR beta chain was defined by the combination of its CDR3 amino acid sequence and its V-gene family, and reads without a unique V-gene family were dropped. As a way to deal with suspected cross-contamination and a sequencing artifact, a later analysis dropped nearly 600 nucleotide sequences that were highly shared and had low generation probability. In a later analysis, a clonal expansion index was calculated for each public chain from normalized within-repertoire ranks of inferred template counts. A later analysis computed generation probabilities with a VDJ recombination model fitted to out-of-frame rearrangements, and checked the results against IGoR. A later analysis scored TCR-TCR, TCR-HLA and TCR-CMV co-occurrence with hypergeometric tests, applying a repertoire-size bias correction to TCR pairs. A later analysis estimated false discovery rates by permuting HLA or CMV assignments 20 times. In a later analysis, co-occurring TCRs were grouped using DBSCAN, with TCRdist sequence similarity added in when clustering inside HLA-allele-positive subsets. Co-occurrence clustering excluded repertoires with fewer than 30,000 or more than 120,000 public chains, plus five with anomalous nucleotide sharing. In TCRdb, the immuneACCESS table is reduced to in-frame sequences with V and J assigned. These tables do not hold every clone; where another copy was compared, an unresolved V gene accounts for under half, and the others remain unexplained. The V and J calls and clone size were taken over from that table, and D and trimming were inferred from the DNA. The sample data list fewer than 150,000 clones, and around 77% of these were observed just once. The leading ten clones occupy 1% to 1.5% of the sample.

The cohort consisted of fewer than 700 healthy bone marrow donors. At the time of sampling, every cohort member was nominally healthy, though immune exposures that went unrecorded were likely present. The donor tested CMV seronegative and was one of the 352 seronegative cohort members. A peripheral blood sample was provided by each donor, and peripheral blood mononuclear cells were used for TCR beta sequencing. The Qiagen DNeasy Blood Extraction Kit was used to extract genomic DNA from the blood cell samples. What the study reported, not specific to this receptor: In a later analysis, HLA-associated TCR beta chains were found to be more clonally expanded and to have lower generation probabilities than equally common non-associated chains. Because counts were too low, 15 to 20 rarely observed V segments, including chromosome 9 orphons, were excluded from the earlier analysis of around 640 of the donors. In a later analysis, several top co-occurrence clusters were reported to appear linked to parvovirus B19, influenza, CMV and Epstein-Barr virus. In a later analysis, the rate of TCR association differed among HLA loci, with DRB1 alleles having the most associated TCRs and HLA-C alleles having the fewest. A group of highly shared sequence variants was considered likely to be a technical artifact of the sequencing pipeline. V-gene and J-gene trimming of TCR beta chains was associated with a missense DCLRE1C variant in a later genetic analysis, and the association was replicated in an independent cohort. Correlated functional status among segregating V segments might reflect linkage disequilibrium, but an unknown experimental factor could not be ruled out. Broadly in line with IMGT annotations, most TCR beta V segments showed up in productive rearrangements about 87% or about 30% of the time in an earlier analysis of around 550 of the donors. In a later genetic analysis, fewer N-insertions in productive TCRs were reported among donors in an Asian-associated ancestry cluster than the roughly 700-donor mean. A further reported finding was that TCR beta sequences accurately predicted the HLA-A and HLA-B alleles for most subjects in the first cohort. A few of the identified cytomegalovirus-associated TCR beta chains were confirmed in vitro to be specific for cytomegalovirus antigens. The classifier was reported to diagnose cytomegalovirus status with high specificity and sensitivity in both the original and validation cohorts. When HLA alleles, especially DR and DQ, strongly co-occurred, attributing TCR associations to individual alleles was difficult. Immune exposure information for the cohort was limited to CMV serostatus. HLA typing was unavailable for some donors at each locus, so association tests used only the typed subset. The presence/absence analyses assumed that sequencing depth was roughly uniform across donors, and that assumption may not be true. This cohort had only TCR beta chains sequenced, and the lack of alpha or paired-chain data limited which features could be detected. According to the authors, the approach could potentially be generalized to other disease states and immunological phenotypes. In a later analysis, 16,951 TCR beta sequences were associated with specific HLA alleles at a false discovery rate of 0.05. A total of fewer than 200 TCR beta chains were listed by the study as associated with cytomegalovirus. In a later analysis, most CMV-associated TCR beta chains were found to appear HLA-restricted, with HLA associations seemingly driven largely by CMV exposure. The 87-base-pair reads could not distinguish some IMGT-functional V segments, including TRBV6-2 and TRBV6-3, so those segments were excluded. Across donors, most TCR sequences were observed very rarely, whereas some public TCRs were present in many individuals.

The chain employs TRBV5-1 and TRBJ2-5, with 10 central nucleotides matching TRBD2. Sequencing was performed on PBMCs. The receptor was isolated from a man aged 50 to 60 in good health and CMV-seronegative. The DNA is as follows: TGCGCCAGCAGCTTCTCTAGCGGGAGAGAAGAGACCCAGTACTTC. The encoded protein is CASSFSSGREETQYF. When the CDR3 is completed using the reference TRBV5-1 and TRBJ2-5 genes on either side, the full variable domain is KAGVTQTPRYLIKTRGQQVTLSCSPISGHRSVSWYQQTPGQGLQFLFEYFSETQRNKGNFPGRFSGRQFSNSRSEMNVSTLELGDSALYLCASSFSSGREETQYFGPGTRLLVL.